The 26 T cell receptor beta chains below were found in one sample sequenced in a study of T cell repertoires in cytomegalovirus infection. Using its own MiXCR run on the reads, TCRdb lists one record per CDR3 protein. The table records some 680,000 distinct CDR3 sequences, 35% of them present only once. Material for sequencing was PBMCs. Receptors were obtained from a human donor in good health (CMV status not recorded). Some clones in this sample may be carry-over from other donors' samples.

This rearrangement joins TRBV7-6 to TRBJ2-2, with 7 bases fitting TRBD1. The CDR3 has 16 amino acids. Germline loops: CDR1 SGHVS, CDR2 FNYEAQ. V shed 11 bases, J shed 4 bases, and the junction held 16 bases outside the gene matches. In DNA, the CDR3 is TGTGCCGGCCGGACAGGCGCCACATACCGCACCGGGGAGCTGTTTTTT. Residues: CAGRTGATYRTGELFF.

The J gene is TRBJ2-1, the V gene TRBV20-1, with 10 bases aligning to TRBD2. Losses at the gene ends were 4 bases for V and 9 bases for J; bases not matched to a gene: 9. The CDR3 consists of 14 residues. Germline CDR1 reads DFQATT; CDR2 reads SNEGSKA (reference sequence). As DNA, the CDR3 is TGCAGTGCTAATCCGGGACTAGCGAGACCTGAGCAGTTCTTC. It encodes CSANPGLARPEQFF.

Turning to this clonotype: A clone one base away is much larger, so this may be a read error. The CDR3 ends on some other residue instead of the conserved phenylalanine or tryptophan, so this is likely a read error. The chain combines TRBV12-3 or TRBV12-4 with TRBJ2-1; 10 bases agree with TRBD2. This CDR3 has 15 amino acids. Trimming cost V 6 bases and J 7 bases; bases outside gene matches: 9. The CDR3 DNA is TGTGCCAGCAGACCTAAGGCTAGCGGGAGAAATGAGCAGTTCTTA. Protein sequence: CASRPKASGRNEQFL.

This clonotype was observed a few times. The chain employs TRBV28 and TRBJ2-1, with D tentatively TRBD1 or TRBD2 (7 bases each). CDR3 length: 18 amino acids. Trimming removed 10 bases at V and 2 bases at J, with 27 bases between. Germline V gene data show CDR1 as MDHEN and CDR2 as SYDVKM. The CDR3 DNA reads TGTGCCACAGCTAAAGGGGAGGGGGCCGCTACCCCCTACAATGAGCAGTTCTTC. Amino acid sequence: CATAKGEGAATPYNEQFF. Filled out from reference TRBV28 and TRBJ2-1, the complete variable domain reads DVKVTQSSRYLVKRTGEKVFLECVQDMDHENMFWYRQDPGLGLRLIYFSYDVKMKEKGDIPEGYSVSREKKERFSLILESASTNQTSMYLCATAKGEGAATPYNEQFFGPGTRLTVL.

This clonotype appeared a few times. V usage is TRBV2 and J usage is TRBJ2-3; 12 bases are shared with TRBD1. There are 13 residues in the CDR3. Germline CDR1 is SNHLY and CDR2 is FYNNEI. Trimming took 6 bases from V and 6 from J; bases not matched to a gene: 1. Here the CDR3 DNA reads TGTGCCAGCAGGGGACAGGGGGCTGATACGCAGTATTTT. It encodes CASRGQGADTQYF.

The sample holds a few counts of this clonotype. The CDR3 reads CASIGIAGNQPQHF. CDR3 nucleotide sequence: TGTGCCAGTATCGGAATAGCGGGCAATCAGCCCCAGCATTTT. This chain connects TRBV19 to TRBJ1-5; D gene uncertain. V was cut by 7 bases and J by 2 bases, with 12 bases left in between. There are 14 residues in the CDR3. Germline CDR1 reads LNHDA; CDR2 reads SQIVND (reference sequence).

This clonotype has only a few counts. The chain is built from TRBV6-1 and TRBJ2-1; a weak D match, TRBD2 (6 bases). V dropped 11 bases and J dropped 4 bases, with 12 bases sitting between them. Germline lookup yields CDR1 MNHNS and CDR2 SASEGT. The CDR3 has 12 amino acids. CDR3 DNA sequence: TGTGCCGCCCGACTAGGTTACAATGAGCAGTTCTTC. Amino acid sequence: CAARLGYNEQFF.

J is TRBJ2-3 and V is TRBV5-6; 13 nucleotides agree with TRBD2. The CDR3 is 15 residues long. The J segment lost 5 bases and the V segment lost 2 bases, leaving 2 bases of the junction unmatched. The germline gives CDR1 SGHDT, CDR2 YYEEEE. The CDR3 sequence: CASSLWTSGRDTQYF. The CDR3 bases are TGTGCCAGCAGCTTATGGACTAGCGGGAGAGATACGCAGTATTTT.

Points on this clonotype: Likely a read error: the CDR3 ends without its conserved phenylalanine or tryptophan. The V call is TRBV12-3 or TRBV12-4, the J call TRBJ1-5; no firm D call. This CDR3 region has 14 residues. Trimming removed 9 bases from V and 4 bases from J, with 16 bases in between. CDR3 protein: CASSLEPQNQPQHV. The DNA for the CDR3 is TGTGCCAGTAGCCTTGAACCTCAGAATCAGCCCCAGCATGTT.

CDR3 coding DNA: TGTGCCAGCAGCGCCCGGGAGGGTAACTATGGCTACACCTTC. Protein sequence: CASSAREGNYGYTF. The chain couples TRBV11-2 to TRBJ1-2; D remains ambiguous. The CDR3 is 14 amino acids. The germline V and J ends were trimmed by 5 bases and 1 base, with 11 bases remaining between them. Germline values: CDR1 SGHAT, CDR2 FQNNGV.

This clonotype was seen ten or more times. V usage is TRBV4-1 and J usage is TRBJ1-2; tentative D call: TRBD1 (6 bases). The CDR3 totals 15 residues. Germline V CDR1 and CDR2: MGHRA, YSYEKL. Trimming took off 3 bases at V and 6 bases at J, with 17 bases between the two ends. In nucleotides, the CDR3 is TGCGCCAGCAGCCACTCACAGGGTAGGGTGGATGGCTACACCTTC. Translation: CASSHSQGRVDGYTF.

This sequence joins TRBV27 and TRBJ1-2; 12 positions match TRBD1. V lost 8 bases, J lost 7 bases, and 11 bases stayed unmatched. The CDR3 runs 15 residues. Germline CDR1 reads MNHEY; CDR2 reads SMNVEV (reference sequence). CDR3 sequence: CASWGTGQGAVGYTF. CDR3 DNA sequence: TGTGCCAGCTGGGGGACGGGACAGGGGGCAGTTGGCTACACCTTC.

V gene TRBV27 combines with J gene TRBJ1-4, with a possible D match to TRBD1 (5 bases). Deletions cut 1 base from V and 4 bases from J, with 7 bases between. The CDR3 has 14 amino acids. The germline V gene has CDR1 MNHEY and CDR2 SMNVEV (reference sequence). CDR3 in DNA: TGTGCCAGCAGTTTATTCAGGGATAATGAAAAACTGTTTTTT. Protein: CASSLFRDNEKLFF.

This clonotype was seen at least ten times. The chain carries TRBV20-1 and TRBJ1-2; 8 positions agree with TRBD1. Trimming removed 1 base from V and 4 bases from J; junction bases left unmatched: 5. This CDR3 comprises 14 residues. Germline V CDR1 and CDR2: DFQATT, SNEGSKA (reference sequence). CDR3 protein: CSARGLDRGYGYTF. In nucleotides, the CDR3 is TGCAGTGCTAGAGGTTTAGACAGGGGCTATGGCTACACCTTC.

The rearrangement links TRBV29-1 to TRBJ2-5; the D is unclear. The germline V gene has CDR1 SQVTM and CDR2 ANQGSEA. Trimming removed 6 bases at V and 7 bases at J, with 9 bases between. The CDR3 covers 10 residues. Here the CDR3 reads CSVPGRTQYF. CDR3 in DNA: TGCAGCGTCCCCGGACGGACCCAGTACTTC.

CDR3 residues: CASKRTLGADTQYF. DNA of the CDR3: TGTGCCAGCAAACGGACACTGGGGGCGGATACGCAGTATTTT. This chain connects TRBV28 to TRBJ2-3, with D perhaps matching TRBD1 (6 bases). The CDR3 has 14 residues. Germline values: CDR1 MDHEN, CDR2 SYDVKM. V lost 7 bases and J lost 6, with 17 bases in between.

This clonotype occurred a few times. The rearrangement uses TRBV20-1 and TRBJ2-3; the match to TRBD2 covers 7 bases. Germline CDR1 reads DFQATT; CDR2 reads SNEGSKA (reference sequence). The CDR3 is 14 residues long. V lost 5 bases and J lost 5; bases outside the gene matches: 10. CDR3 amino acids: CSAFPRTSLDTQYF. The CDR3 DNA follows: TGCAGTGCTTTCCCCCGGACTAGTTTAGATACGCAGTATTTT.

The chain couples TRBV11-2 to TRBJ2-2, with 11 bases lining up with TRBD1. The V gene's germline CDR1 is SGHAT and CDR2 FQNNGV. The CDR3 is 15 residues long. With 6 bases clipped from V and 4 bases from J, the junction kept 4 bases outside the gene matches. The CDR3 nucleotides are TGTGCCAGCAGACCGGGACAGGGGGGCACCGGGGAGCTGTTTTTT. It translates to CASRPGQGGTGELFF.

This clonotype was seen only a few times. This chain links TRBV19 with TRBJ1-1; D may be TRBD1 (5 bases). This CDR3 contains 15 residues. Per the germline V gene, CDR1 is LNHDA and CDR2 is SQIVND (reference sequence). The ends were cut back, 5 bases at V and 1 base at J, with 14 bases in the middle. In DNA, the CDR3 is TGTGCCAGTAGTGCACAACAGGTGGCGAACACTGAAGCTTTCTTT. It translates to CASSAQQVANTEAFF.

The chain employs TRBV12-3 or TRBV12-4 and TRBJ1-5; tentative D call: TRBD1 (5 bases). Trimming cost V 8 bases and J 8 bases, with 10 bases left between them. The CDR3 contains 11 residues. The CDR3 region has the DNA TGTGCCAGCGCCCAGGGTGAGCCCCAGCATTTT. Protein product: CASAQGEPQHF.

This clonotype was seen a handful of times. The chain uses TRBV7-9 and TRBJ2-7, with TRBD1 matching over 7 bases. From germline, CDR1 is SEHNR and CDR2 FQNEAQ (reference sequence). J was trimmed by 3 bases and V by 6 bases; bases with no gene match: 11. The length of the CDR3 is 15 residues. The CDR3 here is CASSRGDRADYEQYF. CDR3 DNA: TGTGCCAGCAGTCGAGGCGACAGGGCAGACTACGAGCAGTACTTC.

This clonotype was observed a handful of times. The gene calls are TRBV6-1 and TRBJ1-1, with TRBD1 matching 8 bases. The CDR3 sequence is 15 residues long. Trimming removed 3 bases from V and 6 bases from J; junction bases left unmatched: 9. Per the germline V gene, CDR1 is MNHNS and CDR2 is SASEGT. The chain's CDR3 is CASSDSQGAKAEAFF. CDR3 DNA: TGTGCCAGCAGTGATTCGCAGGGGGCTAAGGCTGAAGCTTTCTTT.

The chain joins TRBV4-1 to TRBJ1-6, with TRBD1 matching 9 bases. Germline V gives CDR1 MGHRA, CDR2 YSYEKL. This CDR3 spans 16 amino acids. Trimming at V came to 2 bases and at J to 5 bases, leaving 4 bases not matched to a gene. The CDR3 DNA sequence: TGCGCCAGCAGCCAATGGGGACAGGGTAATAATTCACCCCTCCACTTT. This translates into CASSQWGQGNNSPLHF.

This clonotype occurred a few times. The chain links TRBV7-6 to TRBJ2-6; TRBD1 matches 8 bases. The germline gives CDR1 SGHVS, CDR2 FNYEAQ. The CDR3 contains 19 residues. J gave up 5 bases and V 5 bases, and 17 bases lay outside the gene matches. The CDR3 protein is CASSPSVDRDSLWANVLTF. The CDR3, as DNA: TGTGCCAGCAGCCCGTCTGTGGACAGGGATTCTCTCTGGGCCAACGTCCTGACTTTC.

Note on this clonotype: It may be a read error: a sequence one base away is much more abundant. This chain uses TRBV7-8 with TRBJ2-7, with a weak D call TRBD2 (6 bases). Per the germline V gene, CDR1 is SGHVS and CDR2 is FQNEAQ. The length of the CDR3 is 15 residues. The CDR3 sequence is CSSSSFSGTFYEQYF. The CDR3 nucleotides are TGTTCCAGCAGCTCCTTTAGCGGCACATTCTACGAGCAGTACTTC.

This clonotype came up many times. V and J are TRBV6-6 and TRBJ1-1; possible D gene TRBD1, 5 bases. CDR3 length: 14 residues. Germline CDR1 is MNHNY and CDR2 is SVGAGI (reference sequence). Trimming took 7 bases from V and 1 from J, leaving 13 bases between them. The CDR3 sequence is CASTQGYPNTEAFF. CDR3 in DNA: TGTGCCAGCACCCAGGGCTATCCGAACACTGAAGCTTTCTTT.